This TCR beta chain was observed in a study of OX40 agonist ivuxolimab in advanced cancers. Only in-frame clones appear in the TCRdb table, and some are missing; sequencing was by immunoSEQ multiplex PCR. The sample records some 65,000 clones, roughly 76% being singletons. The sequence was obtained from an adult with an advanced solid tumor such as melanoma, head and neck, liver or kidney cancer. Sequences were derived from CD4+ or CD8+ T cells sorted from blood, sampled in a trial of the OX40 agonist ivuxolimab.

The CDR3 DNA reads as TGTGCCAGTAGGACGGAAAACACCGGGGAGCTGTTTTTT. The encoded protein is CASRTENTGELFF. The chain carries TRBV19 and TRBJ2-2; D is ambiguous. In germline, CDR1 is LNHDA, CDR2 SQIVND (reference sequence). The V and J ends lost 6 bases and 2 bases respectively, with 7 bases between them. CDR3 length equals 13 residues. The variable domain in full, with the rest retrieved from reference TRBV19 and TRBJ2-2, is DGGITQSPKYLFRKEGQNVTLSCEQNLNHDAMYWYRQDPGQGLRLIYYSQIVNDFQKGDIAEGYSVSREKKESFPLTVTSAQKNPTAFYLCASRTENTGELFFGEGSRLTVL.